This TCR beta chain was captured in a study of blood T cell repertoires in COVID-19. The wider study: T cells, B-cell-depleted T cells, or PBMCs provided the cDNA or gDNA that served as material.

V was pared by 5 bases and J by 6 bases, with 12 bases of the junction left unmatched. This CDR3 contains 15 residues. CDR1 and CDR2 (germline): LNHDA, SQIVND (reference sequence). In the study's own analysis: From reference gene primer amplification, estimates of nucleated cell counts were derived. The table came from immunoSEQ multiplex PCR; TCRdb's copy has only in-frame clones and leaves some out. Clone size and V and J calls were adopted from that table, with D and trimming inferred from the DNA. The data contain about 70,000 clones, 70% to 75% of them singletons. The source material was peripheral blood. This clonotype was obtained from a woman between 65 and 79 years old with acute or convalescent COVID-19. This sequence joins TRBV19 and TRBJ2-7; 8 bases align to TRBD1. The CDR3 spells CASSPRTGTVVEQYF. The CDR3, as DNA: TGTGCCAGTAGTCCAAGGACAGGGACGGTCGTCGAGCAGTACTTC. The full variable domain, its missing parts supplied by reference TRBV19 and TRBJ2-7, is DGGITQSPKYLFRKEGQNVTLSCEQNLNHDAMYWYRQDPGQGLRLIYYSQIVNDFQKGDIAEGYSVSREKKESFPLTVTSAQKNPTAFYLCASSPRTGTVVEQYFGPGTRLTVT.